A single sample gave rise to the 9 T cell receptor beta chains below, sequenced in a study of cytomegalovirus exposure and HLA in healthy donors. With 60 Vbeta and 13 Jbeta primers, the PCR was carried out. The data were produced by immunoSEQ multiplex PCR, yet TCRdb's version contains in-frame clones alone and is incomplete. The top ten clones hold 6.8% of a sample with about 59,000 clones, 65% to 80% of them seen once. Sequencing input: PBMCs. The receptor source for this set is a man aged 30-40 years in good health and CMV-seropositive.

Note on this clone: Additional DNA sequences in this sample encode the identical CDR3. The CDR3 here is CASSLQGANTEAFF. CDR3 DNA sequence: TGTGCCAGCAGCTTGCAGGGGGCGAACACTGAAGCTTTCTTT. The chain has TRBV5-4 and TRBJ1-1, with TRBD1 matching over 8 bases. J gave up 1 base and V 1 base, and 0 bases lay outside the gene matches. From germline, CDR1 is SGHNT and CDR2 YYREEE (reference sequence). The CDR3 loop spans 14 amino acids.

In regard to this clone: Other DNA sequences in the sample encode the same CDR3. The rearrangement links TRBV18 to TRBJ1-4; D is ambiguous. The CDR3 runs 14 residues. Germline CDR1 KGHSH, CDR2 LQKENI. The ends were cut back, 3 bases at V and 0 bases at J, with 5 bases in the middle. CDR3 in DNA: TGTGCCAGCTCACCTGGAGCAACTAATGAAAAACTGTTTTTT. Protein product: CASSPGATNEKLFF.

The rearrangement joins TRBV28 to TRBJ2-7; TRBD1 is a possible D gene (6 bases). V was cut by 3 bases and J by 5 bases, with 14 bases left in between. The CDR3 has 14 amino acids. The germline CDR1 and CDR2 sequences are MDHEN and SYDVKM. CDR3 amino acids: CASSLTGRLHEQYF. The CDR3 nucleotides read TGTGCCAGCAGTTTGACAGGACGCCTCCACGAGCAGTACTTC.

In this sample, this clone turned up a few times. This rearrangement joins TRBV6-4 to TRBJ2-2; D unresolved. Trimming took off 4 bases at V and 1 base at J, with 4 bases between the two ends. CDR1 MRHNA and CDR2 SNTAGT come from the germline V gene. The CDR3 consists of 13 residues. DNA of the CDR3: TGTGCCAGCAGTGCGGGGAACACCGGGGAGCTGTTTTTT. This sequence encodes CASSAGNTGELFF.

The CDR3 region is CASSFLSTGQAYNEQFF. The CDR3 DNA is TGTGCCAGCAGCTTCTTATCAACGGGACAGGCCTACAATGAGCAGTTCTTC. This chain joins TRBV7-8 and TRBJ2-1; 8 bases map to TRBD1. The CDR3 is made up of 17 amino acids. The J segment lost 2 bases and the V segment lost 3 bases, leaving 9 bases of the junction unmatched. Germline V CDR1 and CDR2: SGHVS, FQNEAQ.

The V call is TRBV30, the J call TRBJ1-1, with D possibly matching TRBD1 (5 bases). The germline V gene encodes CDR1 GTSNPN and CDR2 SVGIG (reference sequence). The CDR3 sequence is 12 residues long. Trimming took off 3 bases at V and 5 bases at J, with 10 bases between the two ends. CDR3 DNA sequence: TGTGCCTGGAGCCAACGGGGGACTGAAGCTTTCTTT. It yields the protein CAWSQRGTEAFF.

The rearrangement uses TRBV6-5 and TRBJ1-2; TRBD1 agrees at 9 bases. Germline V gene data show CDR1 as MNHEY and CDR2 as SVGAGI. There are 16 residues in the CDR3. J was trimmed by 7 bases and V by 0 bases; bases with no gene match: 9. CDR3 protein: CASSYSGLGQGGGYTF. The CDR3 DNA is TGTGCCAGCAGTTACTCGGGGTTGGGACAGGGAGGTGGCTACACCTTC.

CDR3 sequence reads: CASSQSRGNQPQHF. As DNA, the CDR3 is TGTGCCAGCAGCCAATCGAGGGGCAATCAGCCCCAGCATTTT. The chain combines TRBV16 with TRBJ1-5; D is uncertain. Trimming pared 0 bases from V and 2 bases from J, leaving 5 bases between. CDR3 length: 14 residues. Germline values: CDR1 KGHSY, CDR2 FQNENV.

The J gene is TRBJ2-7, the V gene TRBV15; D gene unclear. Looked up from germline, CDR1 is LNHNV and CDR2 is YYDKDF (reference sequence). CDR3 length: 16 amino acids. Trimming stripped 0 bases from V and 5 bases from J, with 17 bases between. As DNA, the CDR3 is TGTGCCACCAGCAGAGATCTCAAATCGTCCAGAAACGAGCAGTACTTC. This codes for CATSRDLKSSRNEQYF.